This T cell receptor (beta chain) was observed in a study of neoadjuvant anti-PD-1 for oral cavity cancer. Study background: Patients mostly received three to four biweekly nivolumab doses at 3 mg/kg before surgery. Study-wide results and limits: Treg/Th17 ratio rose with pretreatment blood and fell with post-treatment tumor TCRbeta clonality.

As concerns this clone: Antigen: not known.

Survey sequencing of tumors mostly used 4.8 ug DNA, two replicates. Produced via immunoSEQ multiplex PCR; TCRdb's table is partial and in-frame only. The repertoire holds approximately 7,400 clones, with about half as singletons. Germline CDR1 KGHSH, CDR2 LQKENI. With 0 bases removed from V and 0 bases from J, the gap between germline ends came to 14 bases. The CDR3 spans 18 residues. The sequence derives from a person between 35 and 79 years old with oral cavity squamous cell carcinoma. Sequences were derived from tumor tissue, sampled before nivolumab (anti-PD-1) treatment. The rearrangement joins TRBV18 to TRBJ1-4, with D perhaps TRBD1 (5 bases). For the CDR3, the DNA is TGTGCCAGCTCACCACCGGACACCCAACATACAACTAATGAAAAACTGTTTTTT. Protein product: CASSPPDTQHTTNEKLFF.